Below, 23 T cell receptor beta chains from the same sample are listed, as sequenced in a study of blood T cells in healthy people across ages (dated by TCRdb to about 2015). Library construction relied on 5' RACE. The run used an Illumina HiSeq 2500. A second about 7 to 11 cycle PCR used a sample-barcoded 5' primer and a J-beta primer mix. TCRdb cleaned the public reads at Q25 with fastp, built clones with MiXCR and kept in-frame beta chains. Rows with a matching CDR3 protein are joined into one entry that keeps the most common DNA and genes. For this sample the table gives almost 800,000 distinct CDR3 sequences, of which 55% to 70% were detected only once. The top ten clones comprise approximately 20% of the sample. The specimen was blood. The receptors here all came from a man aged 25 to 40 in good health.

This clonotype has just a few counts. The V gene is TRBV10-3, the J gene TRBJ2-7; perhaps TRBD2 as D (6 bases). V dropped 6 bases and J dropped 3 bases, with 15 bases sitting between them. The CDR3 consists of 14 residues. Germline CDR1 and CDR2: ENHRY and SYGVKD. The CDR3 nucleotides are TGTGCCATCAGCGCTGGACTAATTGTCTACGAGCAGTACTTC. Protein sequence: CAISAGLIVYEQYF.

The chain employs TRBV7-2 and TRBJ2-4, with TRBD2 matching 8 bases. With the DNA end fitting TRBJ2-7 better, the J assignment may be wrong. Per germline, CDR1 SGHTA and CDR2 FQGNSA. The CDR3 consists of 15 residues. CDR3 sequence reads: CASSLNPGLGDEQYF. The CDR3 DNA sequence: TGTGCCAGCAGCTTAAATCCGGGACTAGGGGACGAGCAGTACTTC.

The chain is built from TRBV28 and TRBJ2-7; D is ambiguous. CDR1 MDHEN and CDR2 SYDVKM come from the germline V gene. V lost 2 bases, J lost 0 bases, and 8 bases lay in between. The CDR3 is made up of 14 amino acids. This CDR3 is CASSLTFGSYEQYF. CDR3 DNA sequence: TGTGCCAGCAGTTTAACCTTCGGCTCCTACGAGCAGTACTTC.

This clonotype came up once. The V and J genes are TRBV20-1 and TRBJ1-2, with 7 nucleotides matching TRBD1. This CDR3 region has 13 residues. With V trimmed by 7 bases and J by 1 base, 6 bases remained unmatched. The V gene's germline CDR1 is DFQATT and CDR2 SNEGSKA (reference sequence). The CDR3 nucleotides are TGCAGTGTACGGGACAGTCATAACTATGGCTACACCTTC. Translated: CSVRDSHNYGYTF.

The chain is built from TRBV3-1 and TRBJ2-7; TRBD1 or TRBD2 may be the D gene (5 bases each). V gave up 4 bases and J gave up 4 bases, with 14 bases separating them. Germline CDR1 and CDR2: LGHDT and YNNKEL (reference sequence). The CDR3 has 14 residues. In DNA, the CDR3 is TGTGCCAGCAGCCTGGGGGTCAGGAGGTACGAGCAGTACTTC. It translates to CASSLGVRRYEQYF.

This chain uses TRBV5-6 with TRBJ2-3; 10 nucleotides agree with TRBD2. Germline-derived CDR1 and CDR2 are SGHDT and YYEEEE. The CDR3 extends over 16 amino acids. The J segment lost 0 bases and the V segment lost 4 bases, leaving 5 bases of the junction unmatched. CDR3: CASSLMTSGSTDTQYF. CDR3 DNA: TGTGCCAGCAGCCTCATGACTAGCGGGAGCACAGATACGCAGTATTTT.

This clonotype was observed a few times. The chain links TRBV7-2 to TRBJ2-5; no clear D. Trimming removed 5 bases from V and 5 bases from J, with 9 bases in between. Per germline, CDR1 SGHTA and CDR2 FQGNSA. This CDR3 has 12 amino acids. The CDR3 loop reads CASSRARETQYF. Written as DNA, the CDR3 is TGTGCCAGCAGCCGGGCCCGGGAGACCCAGTACTTC.

This clonotype was found a few times. J is TRBJ2-7 and V is TRBV9; D gene ambiguous. Per the germline V gene, CDR1 is SGDLS and CDR2 is YYNGEE. The length of the CDR3 is 14 residues. V was pared by 2 bases and J by 3 bases, with 12 bases between. The CDR3, as DNA: TGTGCCAGCAGCGTCTCGGCAGACTTCTACGAGCAGTACTTC. Residues: CASSVSADFYEQYF.

Written as DNA, the CDR3 is TGCGCCAGCAGCCTTAGTCGACAGGCGGGCGAGCAGTACTTC. Encoded protein: CASSLSRQAGEQYF. J is TRBJ2-7 and V is TRBV5-1; TRBD1 might be the D (6 bases). Looked up from germline, CDR1 is SGHRS and CDR2 is YFSETQ. The length of the CDR3 is 14 residues. The V gene lost 4 bases and the J gene lost 6 bases, with 17 bases spanning the gap.

This clonotype has more than one count but fewer than ten. V usage is TRBV20-1 and J usage is TRBJ2-3; D gene unclear. This CDR3 is 12 amino acids long. The V end was cut by 7 bases, the J end by 2 bases, with 10 bases between. Germline V gene sequence: CDR1 DFQATT, CDR2 SNEGSKA (reference sequence). The CDR3 nucleotides are TGCAGTGGAAGGAGAGACACAGATACGCAGTATTTT. This codes for CSGRRDTDTQYF.

The chain has TRBV6-5 and TRBJ2-1; weak D call: TRBD1 (5 bases). This CDR3 spans 14 amino acids. Germline V gene lookup returns CDR1 MNHEY and CDR2 SVGAGI. The V end lost 6 bases, the J end lost 13 bases, and 22 bases lay between the germline ends. CDR3 region: CASSVTATQETQFF. Written as DNA, the CDR3 is TGTGCCAGCAGCGTGACAGCAACACAAGAGACCCAGTTCTTC.

This clonotype was seen a single time. This rearrangement joins TRBV18 to TRBJ2-5, with D unclear. Germline V gives CDR1 KGHSH, CDR2 LQKENI. The CDR3 consists of 15 residues. Trimming removed 0 bases from V and 4 bases from J, with 12 bases in between. The CDR3 region is CASSPPVQARETQYF. CDR3 in DNA: TGTGCCAGCTCACCACCGGTCCAGGCCAGAGAGACCCAGTACTTC.

The V and J genes are TRBV29-1 and TRBJ2-1, with D possibly matching TRBD2 (6 bases). The ends were cut back, 7 bases at V and 2 bases at J, with 18 bases in the middle. The CDR3 is 15 amino acids. CDR1 and CDR2 (germline): SQVTM, ANQGSEA. The CDR3 nucleotides read TGCAGCGGCCTTGCTAGCGCCTCGACCTACAATGAGCAGTTCTTC. Translating gives CSGLASASTYNEQFF.

The chain combines TRBV5-5 with TRBJ2-3; D might be TRBD2 (6 bases). V lost 4 bases to trimming and J lost 2 bases, with 17 bases between them. The CDR3 contains 16 residues. Germline V gene lookup returns CDR1 SGHKS and CDR2 YYEKEE (reference sequence). The DNA for the CDR3 is TGTGCCAGCAGCCCGAATCCGGACTACCTCACAGATACGCAGTATTTT. Its translation is CASSPNPDYLTDTQYF.

V usage is TRBV20-1 and J usage is TRBJ1-2, with D possibly TRBD1 on 6 matching bases. Germline values: CDR1 DFQATT, CDR2 SNEGSKA (reference sequence). The length of the CDR3 is 12 residues. Trimming pared 3 bases from V and 6 bases from J, leaving 11 bases between. The CDR3 sequence: CSASPGADGYTF. The CDR3 bases are TGCAGTGCTAGCCCGGGGGCGGATGGCTACACCTTC.

This CDR3 reads CASSVGLAGQNEQYF. The DNA of the CDR3 is TGCGCCAGCAGCGTAGGACTAGCGGGCCAGAATGAGCAGTACTTC. This chain uses TRBV5-1 with TRBJ2-5; 11 nucleotides align to TRBD2. The V and J ends lost 4 bases and 11 bases, in that order; junction bases with no gene match: 13. Germline V gene lookup returns CDR1 SGHRS and CDR2 YFSETQ. There are 15 residues in the CDR3.

The chain has TRBV18 and TRBJ1-2; TRBD1 matches at 9 bases. This CDR3 region has 13 residues. Germline V gene lookup returns CDR1 KGHSH and CDR2 LQKENI. V was pared by 0 bases and J by 7 bases, with 0 bases of the junction left unmatched. CDR3 DNA: TGTGCCAGCTCACCACCGACAGGGGGTGGCTACACCTTC. It specifies CASSPPTGGGYTF. Filled out from reference TRBV18 and TRBJ1-2, the complete variable domain reads NAGVMQNPRHLVRRRGQEARLRCSPMKGHSHVYWYRQLPEEGLKFMVYLQKENIIDESGMPKERFSAEFPKEGPSILRIQQVVRGDSAAYFCASSPPTGGGYTFGSGTRLTVV.

This chain connects TRBV29-1 to TRBJ2-1; maybe TRBD1 (5 bases). V lost 0 bases to trimming and J lost 7 bases, with 19 bases between them. Germline CDR1 reads SQVTM; CDR2 reads ANQGSEA. CDR3 length: 16 amino acids. CDR3 sequence (DNA): TGCAGCGTTGAAGATCAGGGCGGCGCCTCCGTGAATGAGCAGTTCTTC. Protein: CSVEDQGGASVNEQFF.

For this clonotype: One junction end does not reproduce the germline sequence, and a read error may be involved. The V and J genes are TRBV25-1 and TRBJ2-5; TRBD1 agrees at 7 bases. In germline, CDR1 is MGHDK, CDR2 SYGVNS. The CDR3 totals 13 residues. The CDR3 bases are TGTGCCAACACCGGGGACAGCCAAGAGGCCCAGTACTTC. This encodes CANTGDSQEAQYF.

The V and J genes are TRBV9 and TRBJ1-6; no firm D call. There are 14 residues in the CDR3. Germline assignment: CDR1 SGDLS and CDR2 YYNGEE. The germline V and J ends were trimmed by 3 bases and 0 bases, with 4 bases remaining between them. The CDR3 DNA sequence: TGTGCCAGCAGCGCTGTCTCCTATAATTCACCCCTCCACTTT. This gives the protein CASSAVSYNSPLHF.

V usage is TRBV10-2 and J usage is TRBJ2-7, with unresolved D. CDR3 length: 14 residues. Germline V lookup: CDR1 WSHSY, CDR2 SAAADI. V was trimmed by 2 bases and J by 0 bases, leaving 8 bases between them. CDR3 sequence (DNA): TGCGCCAGCAGTGAGAGCGTCTTCTCCTACGAGCAGTACTTC. Its translation is CASSESVFSYEQYF.

This CDR3 is CASSYSKSSALGGYGYTF. The DNA of the CDR3 is TGTGCCAGCAGTTACTCGAAATCCTCCGCCTTGGGTGGTTATGGCTACACCTTC. The chain links TRBV6-5 to TRBJ1-2; no reliable D call. CDR1 is MNHEY, CDR2 SVGAGI, per germline. V was clipped by 0 bases and J by 5 bases, with 22 bases between them. The CDR3 covers 18 residues.

V and J are TRBV4-3 and TRBJ2-1; the match to TRBD2 covers 7 bases. In germline, CDR1 is LGHNA, CDR2 YSLEER. This CDR3 spans 17 amino acids. The ends lost 0 bases at V and 6 bases at J; junction bases unmatched: 11. The CDR3 bases are TGCGCCAGCAGCCAAGATAGGGCGGGAGCATATCCCAATGAGCAGTTCTTC. Translating it yields CASSQDRAGAYPNEQFF.